Below are 21 T cell receptor beta chains sequenced from a single sample in a study of blood T cell repertoires in COVID-19. Measured with immunoSEQ multiplex PCR; TCRdb has only the in-frame clones, and not every one. The sample shows over 70,000 clones, approximately 81% of them seen only once. The sequenced sample was peripheral blood. These receptors originate from a man in his fifties or sixties with COVID-19, enrolled during active disease.

In its sample, this clone was seen a few times. This chain joins TRBV6-5 and TRBJ1-1; 7 bases agree with TRBD1. Germline CDR1 reads MNHEY; CDR2 reads SVGAGI. The junction had 10 bases not matched to a gene; V was cut back by 6 bases and J by 3 bases. CDR3 length: 15 residues. The CDR3 here is CASSQGQPWDTEAFF. The CDR3 region has the DNA TGTGCCAGCAGCCAGGGACAGCCCTGGGACACTGAAGCTTTCTTT.

This chain joins TRBV30 and TRBJ2-3; 9 bases map to TRBD1. V shed 8 bases and J 4 bases; nucleotides not matched to a gene: 7. The CDR3 spans 13 residues. CDR1 and CDR2 from the germline V gene are GTSNPN and SVGIG (reference sequence). The CDR3 protein is CAHRDRAADTQYF. CDR3 DNA: TGTGCCCACCGGGACAGGGCGGCAGATACGCAGTATTTT.

The genes are TRBV7-9 and TRBJ1-2, with D possibly TRBD1 on 6 matching bases. CDR1 is SEHNR and CDR2 is FQNEAQ in the germline V gene (reference sequence). V gave up 5 bases and J gave up 0 bases, with 10 bases separating them. This CDR3 has 14 amino acids. The CDR3 region has the DNA TGTGCCAGCAGCAGTTGGGACACTAACTATGGCTACACCTTC. Translated, it gives CASSSWDTNYGYTF.

The rearrangement links TRBV2 to TRBJ1-5; D may be TRBD1 (6 bases). V was clipped by 5 bases and J by 1 base, with 12 bases between them. The CDR3 length is 15 residues. CDR1 is SNHLY and CDR2 is FYNNEI in the germline V gene. The CDR3, as DNA: TGTGCCAGCAGTCCAACAGGGTTCAGCAATCAGCCCCAGCATTTT. As protein: CASSPTGFSNQPQHF. Combining the CDR3 with reference TRBV2 and TRBJ1-5 gives the whole variable domain EPEVTQTPSHQVTQMGQEVILRCVPISNHLYFYWYRQILGQKVEFLVSFYNNEISEKSEIFDDQFSVERPDGSNFTLKIRSTKLEDSAMYFCASSPTGFSNQPQHFGDGTRLSIL.

The V call is TRBV10-3, the J call TRBJ1-2; a weak D match, TRBD1 (6 bases). Trimming removed 6 bases from V and 2 bases from J, with 13 bases in between. From germline, CDR1 is ENHRY and CDR2 SYGVKD. The CDR3 is 14 amino acids. The CDR3 sequence is CAIRQSGENYGYTF. DNA for the CDR3: TGTGCCATCAGACAATCAGGGGAGAACTATGGCTACACCTTC.

This clone showed up just once. The CDR3 here is CASSPPGLLWEAFF. CDR3 bases: TGTGCCAGCTCACCACCTGGGCTCCTTTGGGAAGCTTTCTTT. The chain employs TRBV18 and TRBJ1-1; D gene unclear. Germline V gene sequence: CDR1 KGHSH, CDR2 LQKENI. The V gene lost 0 bases and the J gene lost 8 bases, with 13 bases spanning the gap. The CDR3 runs 14 residues. Variable domain in full (rest from reference TRBV18 and TRBJ1-1): NAGVMQNPRHLVRRRGQEARLRCSPMKGHSHVYWYRQLPEEGLKFMVYLQKENIIDESGMPKERFSAEFPKEGPSILRIQQVVRGDSAAYFCASSPPGLLWEAFFGQGTRLTVV.

The chain uses TRBV5-1 and TRBJ2-5, with D perhaps TRBD1 (5 bases). V was shortened by 7 bases and J by 2 bases, with 21 bases between the two germline ends. CDR1 is SGHRS and CDR2 is YFSETQ in the germline V gene. This CDR3 is built from 16 residues. This CDR3 reads CASRPAYRGSQETQYF. CDR3 nucleotide sequence: TGCGCCAGCCGTCCAGCTTATAGGGGCTCGCAAGAGACCCAGTACTTC.

The J gene is TRBJ2-5, the V gene TRBV19, with 7 positions matching TRBD2. The CDR3 runs 18 residues. Germline V gene sequence: CDR1 LNHDA, CDR2 SQIVND (reference sequence). After removal of 3 bases from V and 2 bases from J, the junction contained 15 bases not matched to a gene. In DNA form, the CDR3 reads TGTGCCAGTAGTATTAACGGGTTGGTTAGCGGGCCACAAGAGACCCAGTACTTC. This codes for CASSINGLVSGPQETQYF. The entire variable domain, with the rest obtained from reference TRBV19 and TRBJ2-5, is as follows: DGGITQSPKYLFRKEGQNVTLSCEQNLNHDAMYWYRQDPGQGLRLIYYSQIVNDFQKGDIAEGYSVSREKKESFPLTVTSAQKNPTAFYLCASSINGLVSGPQETQYFGPGTRLLVL.

The V gene is TRBV20-1, the J gene TRBJ2-2; D perhaps matches TRBD2 (5 bases). The CDR3 is made up of 11 amino acids. Per the germline V gene, CDR1 is DFQATT and CDR2 is SNEGSKA (reference sequence). V was clipped by 5 bases and J by 5 bases, with 6 bases between them. The CDR3 DNA reads as TGCAGTGCTGGGAGAACCGGGGAGCTGTTTTTT. Translated, it gives CSAGRTGELFF.

V usage is TRBV19 and J usage is TRBJ1-1, with D perhaps matching TRBD1 (5 bases). From germline, CDR1 is LNHDA and CDR2 SQIVND (reference sequence). The CDR3 runs to 10 residues. Trimming stripped 9 bases from V and 10 bases from J, with 12 bases between. CDR3 residues: CASHGHRAFF. DNA of the CDR3: TGTGCCAGCCACGGACACAGAGCTTTCTTT.

This clone was observed a handful of times. The chain couples TRBV19 to TRBJ1-5; TRBD1 matches at 7 bases. Germline CDR1 is LNHDA and CDR2 is SQIVND (reference sequence). The CDR3 covers 13 residues. The junction had 7 bases not matched to a gene; V was cut back by 4 bases and J by 10 bases. The CDR3 DNA reads TGTGCCAGTAGTACCCAAACAGGGGCTCCCCAGCATTTT. Amino acids: CASSTQTGAPQHF.

The genes are TRBV11-2 and TRBJ1-6; maybe TRBD1 (5 bases). CDR1 SGHAT and CDR2 FQNNGV come from the germline V gene. The CDR3 covers 16 residues. V lost 5 bases and J 3 bases, leaving 14 bases between the germline ends. The CDR3 DNA follows: TGTGCCAGCAGCCAAGCAGGGTCCGGCTATAATTCACCCCTCCACTTT. The encoded protein is CASSQAGSGYNSPLHF.

The rearrangement uses TRBV5-1 and TRBJ1-3, with TRBD1 as a possible D gene (6 bases). Germline-derived CDR1 and CDR2 are SGHRS and YFSETQ. The V end lost 4 bases, the J end lost 2 bases, and 16 bases lay between the germline ends. The length of the CDR3 is 16 residues. CDR3 region: CASSAGTGGAGNTIYF. In nucleotides, the CDR3 is TGCGCCAGCAGCGCAGGGACGGGGGGCGCTGGAAACACCATATATTTT.

In its sample, this clone was seen once. CDR3 region: CASSDLGQRNEKLFF. The CDR3 nucleotides are TGTGCCAGCAGTGACCTTGGACAGCGAAATGAAAAACTGTTTTTT. This chain uses TRBV2 with TRBJ1-4; TRBD1 is a possible D gene (6 bases). The germline CDR1 and CDR2 sequences are SNHLY and FYNNEI. The CDR3 is made up of 15 amino acids. With 3 bases removed from V and 5 bases from J, the gap between germline ends came to 13 bases.

The rearrangement joins TRBV7-9 to TRBJ2-7; 8 bases match TRBD1. This CDR3 comprises 15 residues. CDR1 is SEHNR, CDR2 FQNEAQ, per germline (reference sequence). V lost 1 base to trimming and J lost 3 bases; unmatched junction nucleotides: 5. CDR3 sequence (DNA): TGTGCCAGCAGCTTAGACGGACAGGGTGGCTACGAGCAGTACTTC. It is translated as CASSLDGQGGYEQYF.

The table lists this clone with a count of one. The gene calls are TRBV12-3 or TRBV12-4 and TRBJ1-6; D gene uncertain. The CDR3 runs to 13 residues. The V and J ends lost 5 bases and 7 bases respectively, with 9 bases between them. DNA of the CDR3: TGTGCCAGCAGTATGACACCGAATTCACCCCTCCACTTT. Translation gives CASSMTPNSPLHF.

The genes are TRBV19 and TRBJ1-2; TRBD1 matches at 8 bases. From germline, CDR1 is LNHDA and CDR2 SQIVND (reference sequence). The J segment lost 5 bases and the V segment lost 6 bases, leaving 11 bases of the junction unmatched. The CDR3 spans 15 residues. The CDR3 bases are TGTGCCAGTAGCCTCACAGGGGGAAGAACTTATGGCTACACCTTC. Translation: CASSLTGGRTYGYTF. Variable domain in full (rest from reference TRBV19 and TRBJ1-2): DGGITQSPKYLFRKEGQNVTLSCEQNLNHDAMYWYRQDPGQGLRLIYYSQIVNDFQKGDIAEGYSVSREKKESFPLTVTSAQKNPTAFYLCASSLTGGRTYGYTFGSGTRLTVV.

The rearrangement uses TRBV11-2 and TRBJ1-1, with D possibly TRBD1 on 6 matching bases. The CDR3 loop spans 15 amino acids. Germline loops: CDR1 SGHAT, CDR2 FQNNGV. V was cut by 1 base and J by 6 bases, with 15 bases left in between. The CDR3 here is CASSLVTGWESEAFF. CDR3 DNA: TGTGCCAGCAGCTTAGTTACAGGGTGGGAGTCTGAAGCTTTCTTT.

This chain joins TRBV9 and TRBJ2-3, with D possibly TRBD2 on 5 matching bases. This CDR3 spans 14 amino acids. Germline assignment: CDR1 SGDLS and CDR2 YYNGEE. The V end was cut by 3 bases, the J end by 1 base, with 9 bases between. The CDR3 coding sequence is TGTGCCAGCAGCGACCCAGCGGGCACAGATACGCAGTATTTT. Amino acids: CASSDPAGTDTQYF.

This clone has a handful of counts. This chain links TRBV5-1 with TRBJ2-5; TRBD2 matches at 8 bases. Germline lookup yields CDR1 SGHRS and CDR2 YFSETQ. This CDR3 has 16 amino acids. The junction had 5 bases not matched to a gene; V was cut back by 1 base and J by 0 bases. The CDR3 region is CASSLLGGGNQETQYF. CDR3 in DNA: TGCGCCAGCAGCTTGCTAGGCGGGGGGAACCAAGAGACCCAGTACTTC.

This rearrangement joins TRBV3-1 (or the pseudogene TRBV3-2) to TRBJ2-1; D unclear. The V gene's germline CDR1 is LGHDT and CDR2 YNNKEL (reference sequence). The CDR3 covers 16 residues. Trimming cost V 1 base and J 12 bases, with 22 bases left between them. In DNA, the CDR3 is TGTGCCAGCAGCCAAGGCGCGCTCCCCCCATTAATGAGGCAGTTCTTC. This translates into CASSQGALPPLMRQFF.